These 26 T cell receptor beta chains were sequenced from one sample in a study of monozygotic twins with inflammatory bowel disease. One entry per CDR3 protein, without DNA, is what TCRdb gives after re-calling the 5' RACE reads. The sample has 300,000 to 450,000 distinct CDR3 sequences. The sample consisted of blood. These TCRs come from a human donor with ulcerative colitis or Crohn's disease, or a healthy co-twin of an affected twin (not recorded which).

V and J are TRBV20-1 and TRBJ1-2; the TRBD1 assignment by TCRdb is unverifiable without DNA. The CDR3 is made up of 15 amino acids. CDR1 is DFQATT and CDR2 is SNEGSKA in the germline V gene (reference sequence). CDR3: CSASAGQGAPHGYTF.

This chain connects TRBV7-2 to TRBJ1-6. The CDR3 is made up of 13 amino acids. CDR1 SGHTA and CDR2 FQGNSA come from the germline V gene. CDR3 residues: CASSCLVASPLHF.

CDR3 in amino acids: CASSQTAGRPNYGYTF. The genes are TRBV18 and TRBJ1-2. The germline V gene encodes CDR1 KGHSH and CDR2 LQKENI. The CDR3 has 16 amino acids.

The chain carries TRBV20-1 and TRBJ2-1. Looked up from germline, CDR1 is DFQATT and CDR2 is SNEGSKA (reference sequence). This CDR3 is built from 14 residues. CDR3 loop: CSASSDDSYNEQFF.

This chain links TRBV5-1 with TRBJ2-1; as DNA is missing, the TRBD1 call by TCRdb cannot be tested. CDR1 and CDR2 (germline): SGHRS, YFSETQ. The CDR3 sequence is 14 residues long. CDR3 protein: CASSLTGAGNEQFF.

This CDR3 reads CASSQDWADNYGYTF. V and J are TRBV4-3 and TRBJ1-2. The CDR3 loop spans 15 amino acids. Germline V gene data show CDR1 as LGHNA and CDR2 as YSLEER.

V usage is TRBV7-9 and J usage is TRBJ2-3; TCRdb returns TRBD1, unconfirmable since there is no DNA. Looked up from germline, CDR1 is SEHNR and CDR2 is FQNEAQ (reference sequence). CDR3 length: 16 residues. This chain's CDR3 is CASSPGAGTHTDTQYF.

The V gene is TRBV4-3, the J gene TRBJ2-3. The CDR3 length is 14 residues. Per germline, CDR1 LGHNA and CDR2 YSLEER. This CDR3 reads CASSPLPLRDTQYF.

This CDR3 is CASTRDRGFEAFF. The chain carries TRBV12-3 or TRBV12-4 and TRBJ1-1; TCRdb outputs TRBD1, but without DNA this stays unchecked. The CDR3 is made up of 13 amino acids.

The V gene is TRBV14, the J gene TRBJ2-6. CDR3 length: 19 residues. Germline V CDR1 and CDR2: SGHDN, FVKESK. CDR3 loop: CASSQDLGRLSSGANVLTF. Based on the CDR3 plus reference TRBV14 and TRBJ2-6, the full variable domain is EAGVTQFPSHSVIEKGQTVTLRCDPISGHDNLYWYRRVMGKEIKFLLHFVKESKQDESGMPNNRFLAERTGGTYSTLKVQPAELEDSGVYFCASSQDLGRLSSGANVLTFGAGSRLTVL.

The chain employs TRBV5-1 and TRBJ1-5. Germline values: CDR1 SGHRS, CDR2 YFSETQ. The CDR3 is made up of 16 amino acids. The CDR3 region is CASSLENGVFNQPQHF.

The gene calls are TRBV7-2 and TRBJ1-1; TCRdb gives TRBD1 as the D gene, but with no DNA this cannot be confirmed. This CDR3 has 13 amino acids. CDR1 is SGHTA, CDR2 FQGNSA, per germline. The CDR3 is CASSSRGTGEAFF. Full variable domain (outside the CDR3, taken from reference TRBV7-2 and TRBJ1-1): GAGVSQSPSNKVTEKGKDVELRCDPISGHTALYWYRQSLGQGLEFLIYFQGNSAPDKSGLPSDRFSAERTGGSVSTLTIQRTQQEDSAVYLCASSSRGTGEAFFGQGTRLTVV.

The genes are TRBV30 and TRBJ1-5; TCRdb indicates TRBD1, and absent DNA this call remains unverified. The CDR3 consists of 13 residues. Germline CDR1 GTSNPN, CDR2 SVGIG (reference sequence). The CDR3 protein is CAWSVRGTQPQHF.

CDR3 amino acids: CASSLAGTRAQHTQYF. This chain connects TRBV5-1 to TRBJ2-3. The germline V gene has CDR1 SGHRS and CDR2 YFSETQ. This CDR3 has 16 residues. Filled out from reference TRBV5-1 and TRBJ2-3, the complete variable domain reads KAGVTQTPRYLIKTRGQQVTLSCSPISGHRSVSWYQQTPGQGLQFLFEYFSETQRNKGNFPGRFSGRQFSNSRSEMNVSTLELGDSALYLCASSLAGTRAQHTQYFGPGTRLTVL.

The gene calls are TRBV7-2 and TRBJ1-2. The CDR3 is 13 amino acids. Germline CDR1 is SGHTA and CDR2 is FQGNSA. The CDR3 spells CASRPASSYGYTF.

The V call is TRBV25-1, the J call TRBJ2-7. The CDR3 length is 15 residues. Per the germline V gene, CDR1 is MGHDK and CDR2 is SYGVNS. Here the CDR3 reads CASSGYGQGVHEQYF.

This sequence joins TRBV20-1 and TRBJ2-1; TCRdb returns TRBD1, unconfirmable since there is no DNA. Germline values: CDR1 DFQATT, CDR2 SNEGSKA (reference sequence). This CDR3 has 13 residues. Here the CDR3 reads CSARVTGHNEQFF.

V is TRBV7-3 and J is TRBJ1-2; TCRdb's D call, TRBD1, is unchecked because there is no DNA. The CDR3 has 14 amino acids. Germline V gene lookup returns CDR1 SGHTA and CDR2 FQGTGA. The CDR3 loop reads CASSSKPGAYGYTF.

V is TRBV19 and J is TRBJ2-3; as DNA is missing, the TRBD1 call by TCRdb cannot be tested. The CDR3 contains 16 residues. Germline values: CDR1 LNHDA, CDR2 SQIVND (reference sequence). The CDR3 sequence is CASSIGSRGQADTQYF.

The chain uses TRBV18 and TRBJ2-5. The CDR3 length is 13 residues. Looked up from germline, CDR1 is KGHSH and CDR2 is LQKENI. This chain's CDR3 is CASSPLRRETQYF.

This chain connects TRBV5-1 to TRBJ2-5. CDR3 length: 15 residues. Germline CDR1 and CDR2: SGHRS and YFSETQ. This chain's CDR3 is CASSSNMPSRETQYF.

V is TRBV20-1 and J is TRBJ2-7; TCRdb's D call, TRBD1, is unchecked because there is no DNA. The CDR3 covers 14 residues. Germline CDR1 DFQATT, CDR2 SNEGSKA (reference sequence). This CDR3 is CSAPDRGYGYEQYF.

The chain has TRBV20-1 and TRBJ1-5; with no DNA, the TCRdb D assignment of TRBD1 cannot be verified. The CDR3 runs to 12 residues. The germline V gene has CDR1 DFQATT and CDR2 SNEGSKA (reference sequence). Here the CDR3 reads CSARGGYQPQHF.

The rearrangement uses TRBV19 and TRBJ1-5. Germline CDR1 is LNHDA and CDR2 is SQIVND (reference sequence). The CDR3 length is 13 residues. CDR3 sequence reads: CASSTLGGQPQHF.

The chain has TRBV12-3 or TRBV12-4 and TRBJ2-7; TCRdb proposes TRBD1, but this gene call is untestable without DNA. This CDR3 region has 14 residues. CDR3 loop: CASQLAGTTYEQYF.

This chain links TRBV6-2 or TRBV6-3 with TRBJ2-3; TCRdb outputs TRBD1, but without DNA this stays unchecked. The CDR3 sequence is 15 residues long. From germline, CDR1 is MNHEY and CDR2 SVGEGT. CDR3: CASSPTGRLGDTQYF.